The 15 T cell receptor beta chains listed next were all sequenced from one sample in a study of human T cells and chemical hapten exposure. The time point was: patch test 1, 2 weeks after DPC sensitization. The treatment denotes: therapeutic diphenylcyclopropenone sensitization with weekly scalp DPC. Via MiXCR, TCRdb re-called the RACE reads, giving one row per CDR3 protein. Here the sample spans 45,000 to 60,000 distinct CDR3 sequences, 9% to 9.5% being singletons. Sequenced material: whole blood, taken in connection with sensitization to the hapten diphenylcyclopropenone (DPC). These receptors were collected from a woman in her thirties or forties with alopecia areata. Some clones in this sample may be carry-over from other donors' samples.

In its sample, this clonotype was seen many times. The chain recombines TRBV28 with TRBJ1-2; D gene uncertain. In germline, CDR1 is MDHEN, CDR2 SYDVKM. V lost 5 bases and J 5 bases, leaving 9 bases between the germline ends. This CDR3 is built from 12 residues. The CDR3 sequence: CASSQTDYGYTF. The CDR3 DNA reads TGTGCCAGCAGTCAAACAGATTATGGCTACACCTTC.

This clonotype was seen repeatedly, ten times or more. The chain is built from TRBV28 and TRBJ1-2, with no clear D. Germline loops: CDR1 MDHEN, CDR2 SYDVKM. V lost 3 bases to trimming and J lost 5 bases, with 13 bases between them. This CDR3 region has 14 residues. The CDR3 protein is CASSFSLRDYGYTF. CDR3 in DNA: TGTGCCAGCAGTTTTTCCCTAAGGGATTATGGCTACACCTTC.

This clonotype was observed at least ten times. An end of the junction differs from the germline gene, which may be a read error. The gene calls are TRBV29-1 and TRBJ1-1, with D hard to call. The germline CDR1 and CDR2 sequences are SQVTM and ANQGSEA. The CDR3 runs 13 residues. The CDR3 is CSTARGEGTEAFF. For the CDR3, the DNA is TGTAGCACGGCTCGGGGAGAAGGCACTGAAGCTTTCTTT.

This clonotype has a handful of counts. The chain couples TRBV3-1 to TRBJ1-4; 7 nucleotides agree with TRBD1. The junction had 4 bases not matched to a gene; V was cut back by 4 bases and J by 2 bases. This CDR3 has 15 amino acids. CDR1 is LGHDT, CDR2 YNNKEL, per germline (reference sequence). The CDR3 sequence: CASSLLTGTNEKLFF. CDR3 DNA: TGTGCCAGCAGCCTACTGACAGGGACTAATGAAAAACTGTTTTTT.

This clonotype showed up just a few times. V usage is TRBV7-3 and J usage is TRBJ2-1; 8 bases fit TRBD2. The CDR3 runs 15 residues. V trimming: 1 base; J trimming: 6 bases; junction bases outside the gene matches: 5. The germline CDR1 and CDR2 sequences are SGHTA and FQGTGA. The CDR3 loop reads CASSLRAGAPNEQFF. Written as DNA, the CDR3 is TGTGCCAGCAGCTTAAGAGCGGGGGCCCCCAATGAGCAGTTCTTC.

This clonotype was counted at least ten times. The chain carries TRBV5-1 and TRBJ1-2; the D gene is possibly TRBD1 (6 bases). The germline V and J ends were trimmed by 7 bases and 8 bases, with 18 bases remaining between them. The CDR3 consists of 13 residues. The V gene's germline CDR1 is SGHRS and CDR2 YFSETQ. CDR3 nucleotide sequence: TGCGCCAGCGCTCCAGGGGTGACATACGGCTACACCTTC. As protein: CASAPGVTYGYTF.

This clonotype has more than one count but fewer than ten. The chain has TRBV14 and TRBJ1-1; the D is unclear. The CDR3 sequence is 16 residues long. Germline V gives CDR1 SGHDN, CDR2 FVKESK. V lost 0 bases and J lost 1, with 12 bases in between. Here the CDR3 reads CASSQDAALGNTEAFF. In DNA, the CDR3 is TGTGCCAGCAGCCAAGATGCCGCCCTGGGGAACACTGAAGCTTTCTTT.

This clonotype showed up many times. The chain carries TRBV5-1 and TRBJ1-1; TRBD1 is a possible D gene (6 bases). Germline V gene lookup returns CDR1 SGHRS and CDR2 YFSETQ. The CDR3 is made up of 16 amino acids. The V gene lost 4 bases and the J gene lost 1 base, with 17 bases spanning the gap. This CDR3 is CASSERSGTSNTEAFF. The CDR3 nucleotides are TGCGCCAGCAGCGAGAGATCCGGGACATCGAACACTGAAGCTTTCTTT.

This clonotype has more than one count but fewer than ten. The chain couples TRBV15 to TRBJ1-3, with D uncertain. This CDR3 spans 16 amino acids. Trimming cost V 0 bases and J 1 base, with 10 bases left between them. CDR1 is LNHNV and CDR2 is YYDKDF in the germline V gene (reference sequence). The CDR3 DNA follows: TGTGCCACCAGCAGAGACGGGGATTCTTCTGGAAACACCATATATTTT. Its translation: CATSRDGDSSGNTIYF. Filled out from reference TRBV15 and TRBJ1-3, the complete variable domain reads DAMVIQNPRYQVTQFGKPVTLSCSQTLNHNVMYWYQQKSSQAPKLLFHYYDKDFNNEADTPDNFQSRRPNTSFCFLDIRSPGLGDTAMYLCATSRDGDSSGNTIYFGEGSWLTVV.

This clonotype was found many times. The rearrangement joins TRBV5-1 to TRBJ2-7, with D hard to call. Germline V gene data show CDR1 as SGHRS and CDR2 as YFSETQ. With 3 bases removed from V and 0 bases from J, the gap between germline ends came to 4 bases. The CDR3 runs 12 residues. In DNA form, the CDR3 reads TGCGCCAGCAGCTCAGACTCCTACGAGCAGTACTTC. This codes for CASSSDSYEQYF.

This clonotype was picked up a small number of times. The J gene is TRBJ1-3, the V gene TRBV4-1, with unresolved D. Germline V CDR1 and CDR2: MGHRA, YSYEKL. The V gene lost 0 bases and the J gene lost 6 bases, with 0 bases spanning the gap. The CDR3 runs 11 residues. CDR3 region: CASSQENTIYF. CDR3 coding DNA: TGCGCCAGCAGCCAAGAAAACACCATATATTTT.

The table lists this clonotype with many counts. This rearrangement joins TRBV6-4 to TRBJ1-3, with a weak D call TRBD1 (6 bases). V gave up 0 bases and J gave up 0 bases, with 9 bases separating them. Germline assignment: CDR1 MRHNA and CDR2 SNTAGT. This CDR3 region has 16 residues. CDR3 DNA: TGTGCCAGCAGTGACTCTGGGACATCCTCTGGAAACACCATATATTTT. Translating gives CASSDSGTSSGNTIYF.

This clonotype was observed a handful of times. The chain employs TRBV9 and TRBJ2-4, with D possibly matching TRBD2 (6 bases). This CDR3 spans 12 amino acids. Germline CDR1 SGDLS, CDR2 YYNGEE. Trimming took 4 bases from V and 8 from J, leaving 10 bases between them. The CDR3: CASSRSGDIQYF. In DNA form, the CDR3 reads TGTGCCAGCAGCCGGTCGGGGGACATTCAGTACTTC.

The chain employs TRBV7-6 and TRBJ2-6; no clear D gene. The ends were cut back, 4 bases at V and 0 bases at J, with 4 bases in the middle. The CDR3 has 14 residues. Germline loops: CDR1 SGHVS, CDR2 FNYEAQ. DNA for the CDR3: TGTGCCAGCAGCTCCCACTCTGGGGCCAACGTCCTGACTTTC. It translates to CASSSHSGANVLTF.

The CDR3 DNA is TGTGCCAGCAGTTACTCGCGCGTTGAGCAGTTCTTC. This sequence encodes CASSYSRVEQFF. This chain links TRBV6-2 or TRBV6-3 with TRBJ2-1; D gene uncertain. The CDR3 has 12 amino acids. The V gene lost 0 bases and the J gene lost 9 bases, with 6 bases spanning the gap. Germline V CDR1 and CDR2: MNHEY, SVGEGT.